Shown below are 31 T cell receptor beta chains from a single sample sequenced in a study of CD8+ T cells in alopecia areata. RNA, once extracted, was reverse transcribed into cDNA for use as the sequencing template. Sequenced by immunoSEQ multiplex PCR; TCRdb stores in-frame clones only, minus some. The sample presents about 300,000 clones, none singletons. Pooled cells of cutaneous lymph node origin were sorted on CD4, CD8alpha, NKG2D, NKG2ACE and other markers. Material for sequencing was CD4+ T cells sorted from a lymph node. These receptor sequences come from a C3H/HeJ mouse with alopecia areata. The MHC haplotype of this mouse line is H2-k.

On this clone itself: Gene names are the mouse ones. The read is 4 residues too short to cover the CDR3 end, so that end is filled in from the germline J gene. The chain links TRBV19 to TRBJ2-3, with 9 bases identical to TRBD1. The CDR3 has 15 amino acids. Germline CDR1 FNHDT, CDR2 SITEND (reference sequence). Losses at the gene ends were 4 bases for V and 1 base for J; bases not matched to a gene: 4. The CDR3 bases that were read are TGTGCCAGCAGTGCCGACAGGGGGGGTGCAGAA. Amino acids: CASSADRGGAE. In full, the CDR3 reads CASSADRGGAETLYF. Filled out from reference TRBV19 and TRBJ2-3, the complete variable domain reads GGIITQTPKFLIGQEGQKLTLKCQQNFNHDTMYWYRQDSGKGLRLIYYSITENDLQKGDLSEGYDASREKKSSFSLTVTSAQKNEMAVFLCASSADRGGAETLYFGSGTRLTVL.

A note on this clone: Genes and germline are mouse. The read gets to within 4 residues of the CDR3 end, and the germline J gene fills in the rest. The chain couples TRBV13-3 to TRBJ2-4; 14 bases fit TRBD2. The V segment lost 4 bases and the J segment 1 base; nucleotides outside the gene matches: 5. Looked up from germline, CDR1 is NNHDY and CDR2 is SYVADS. The CDR3 runs 17 residues. The CDR3 DNA, read in part, is TGTGCCAGCAGTCACCGGGACTGGGGGGGCGGTCAAAAC. Its translation: CASSHRDWGGGQN. The full CDR3 reads CASSHRDWGGGQNTLYF.

To note about this clone: No DNA is shown, since the ends of the CDR3 on it are uncertain; the CDR3 is the one TCRdb lists. Mouse gene names apply. CDR3 in amino acids: CAPAVNPGASDYTF. J is TRBJ1-2 and V is TRBV23; TRBD1 is the table's D call, not checked against the DNA. Germline V gene data show CDR1 as KGHTA and CDR2 as FQNQQP. The CDR3 spans 14 residues, counting both ends.

As concerns this clone: Germline and genes: mouse. The read ends 4 residues shy of where the CDR3 ends; the end is completed using the germline J gene. This sequence joins TRBV19 and TRBJ2-7; maybe TRBD1 (6 bases). Germline assignment: CDR1 FNHDT and CDR2 SITEND (reference sequence). The V gene lost 6 bases and the J gene lost 3 bases, with 10 bases spanning the gap. This CDR3 spans 12 amino acids. CDR3 region: CASTGTNYEQYF. The CDR3 DNA, read in part, is TGTGCCAGCACAGGGACAAACTAT.

The sample holds a few counts of this clone. Genes and germline are mouse. The read ends 3 residues before the CDR3 terminus; that terminus is restored from the germline J gene. The chain uses TRBV5 and TRBJ1-6; 7 bases match TRBD1. TRBJ1-6 is sorted into the ORF group, with uncertain function. The CDR3 is made up of 13 amino acids. V shed 4 bases, J shed 8 bases, and the junction held 2 bases outside the gene matches. Germline V gives CDR1 LGHNA, CDR2 YNLKQL (reference sequence). The DNA read from the CDR3 is TGTGCCAGCAGCCTCGGGACAGATTCGCCC. It is translated as CASSLGTDSP. The whole CDR3 sequence reads CASSLGTDSPLYF.

Only a few counts were recorded for this clone. The germline and genes are mouse ones. The missing CDR3 end, 4 residues past where the read stops, is filled in from the germline J gene. This chain links TRBV19 with TRBJ2-1; weak D call: TRBD1 (5 bases). CDR3 length: 14 residues. Germline lookup yields CDR1 FNHDT and CDR2 SITEND (reference sequence). Trimming stripped 4 bases from V and 3 bases from J, with 11 bases between. CDR3 DNA (partial): TGTGCCAGCAGTCCGACAGTCTTCTATGCT. Amino acid sequence: CASSPTVFYA. The whole CDR3 region reads CASSPTVFYAEQFF.

This clone was detected only a few times. Germline and genes: mouse. The read terminates 4 residues ahead of where the CDR3 ends, so the germline J gene completes it. The gene calls are TRBV2 and TRBJ1-1, with a tentative D call TRBD1 (6 bases). The germline CDR1 and CDR2 sequences are LGHNA and YSYQKL. The CDR3 totals 12 residues. CDR3 DNA, as far as it was read: TGTGCCAGCAGCCAAGACAGGGGA. It yields the protein CASSQDRG. The entire CDR3 reads CASSQDRGEVFF.

As concerns this clone: Gene and germline names: mouse. The read falls 4 residues short of the CDR3 end, and the missing part is taken from the germline J gene. Other nucleotide sequences from this sample produce the same CDR3. The chain uses TRBV13-1 and TRBJ2-4; possible D gene TRBD1, 6 bases. The germline gives CDR1 NSHNY, CDR2 SYGAGN. The CDR3 runs 14 residues. This CDR3 is CASSEGQGRNTLYF. The part of the CDR3 DNA that was read is TGTGCCAGCAGTGAGGGCCAGGGGAGAAAC.

Comments on this clone: The genes are named according to mouse. The observed sequence ends 4 residues before the CDR3 terminus, with the missing tail filled in from the germline J gene. This chain joins TRBV13-1 and TRBJ2-7; maybe TRBD2 (6 bases). Germline assignment: CDR1 NSHNY and CDR2 SYGAGN. The ends were cut back, 1 base at V and 0 bases at J, with 11 bases in the middle. This CDR3 region has 15 residues. The CDR3 sequence is CASSDIGLSSYEQYF. The sequenced part of the CDR3 DNA is TGTGCCAGCAGTGATATTGGACTGAGCTCCTAT.

This clone appeared a few times. The gene symbols are mouse symbols. The read ends 4 residues before the CDR3 terminus; that terminus is restored from the germline J gene. This chain joins TRBV2 and TRBJ2-5; D may be TRBD2 (7 bases). Germline assignment: CDR1 LGHNA and CDR2 YSYQKL. The CDR3 length is 14 residues. The part of the CDR3 DNA that was read is TGTGCCAGCAGCCAAGATGGGGGGCGAGAC. Translating gives CASSQDGGRD. The whole CDR3 reads CASSQDGGRDTQYF.

On this clone itself: Mouse germline and gene names are used. The read terminates 4 residues before the CDR3 end, so the remaining end is supplied by the germline J gene. J is TRBJ2-2 and V is TRBV1, with 12 nucleotides matching TRBD2. The V and J ends lost 1 base and 4 bases, in that order; junction bases with no gene match: 1. The V gene's germline CDR1 is NSQYPW and CDR2 LRSPGD (reference sequence). The CDR3 runs 16 residues. CDR3 protein: CTCSAGLGGRTGQLYF. The covered CDR3 bases are TGCACCTGCAGTGCAGGACTGGGGGGGCGCACCGGG.

This clone was observed a handful of times. Each gene name is a mouse one. The sample contains more than one DNA sequence encoding this CDR3. The CDR3 spells CASSGQGTTGQLYF. The covered CDR3 bases are TGTGCCAGCAGTGGTCAGGGAACCACCGGG. The chain links TRBV13-1 to TRBJ2-2, with D possibly being TRBD1 (5 bases). Read coverage stops 4 residues before the CDR3 terminus; the germline J gene supplies the remainder. CDR3 length equals 14 residues. The V gene lost 3 bases and the J gene lost 4 bases, with 10 bases spanning the gap. In germline, CDR1 is NSHNY, CDR2 SYGAGN.

As concerns this clone: The gene symbols are mouse symbols. The read is 4 residues too short to cover the CDR3 end, so that end is filled in from the germline J gene. The V gene is TRBV14, the J gene TRBJ2-1; 9 bases fit TRBD1. The germline CDR1 and CDR2 sequences are SGHDT and FRDEAV. V gave up 4 bases and J gave up 6 bases; unmatched junction bases: 5. The CDR3 extends over 14 amino acids. CDR3 protein: CASSPGQGIAEQFF. The covered CDR3 bases are TGTGCCAGCAGTCCCGGACAGGGGATTGCT. Based on the CDR3 plus reference TRBV14 and TRBJ2-1, the full variable domain is EAGVTQSPRYAVLQEGQAVSFWCDPISGHDTLYWYQQPRDQGPQLLVYFRDEAVIDNSQLPSDRFSAVRPKGTNSTLKIQSAKQGDTATYLCASSPGQGIAEQFFGPGTRLTVL.

Remarks on this clone: Gene names refer to mouse genes. The missing CDR3 end, 4 residues past where the read stops, is filled in from the germline J gene. In the same sample, other DNA sequences code for this CDR3. This chain joins TRBV14 and TRBJ2-5, with D unresolved. V was shortened by 4 bases and J by 0 bases, with 9 bases between the two germline ends. The CDR3 is 14 residues long. Germline loops: CDR1 SGHDT, CDR2 FRDEAV. The CDR3 sequence is CASSPTINQDTQYF. The DNA read from the CDR3 is TGTGCCAGCAGTCCTACAATTAACCAAGAC.

In regard to this clone: Each gene name is a mouse one. The CDR3 extends 4 residues past the end of the read, so its final part is completed from the germline J gene. The chain recombines TRBV5 with TRBJ2-2; 8 nucleotides agree with TRBD2. CDR1 is LGHNA and CDR2 is YNLKQL in the germline V gene (reference sequence). Trimming took 0 bases from V and 0 from J; bases not matched to a gene: 9. The CDR3 runs to 19 residues. The CDR3 DNA, read in part, is TGTGCCAGCAGCCAAGATTCCCTCGGGACTGGTGCAAACACCGGG. This encodes CASSQDSLGTGANTG. The complete CDR3 protein is CASSQDSLGTGANTGQLYF.

Note on this clone: The gene symbols are mouse symbols. From the germline J gene comes the end of the CDR3, since the read stops 4 residues before it. The chain couples TRBV31 to TRBJ2-3; possible D gene TRBD2, 5 bases. Trimming took off 6 bases at V and 0 bases at J, with 7 bases between the two ends. This CDR3 is built from 12 residues. Germline CDR1 GKSSPN, CDR2 SITVG. Partial CDR3 DNA: TGTGCCTGTCTGGGTAGTGCAGAA. Translated, it gives CACLGSAE. The entire CDR3 protein reads CACLGSAETLYF.

In the case of this clone: Gene names are the mouse ones. The read stops 4 residues short of the end of the CDR3; the missing end is completed from the germline J gene. The chain joins TRBV1 to TRBJ1-1; 11 nucleotides match TRBD1. CDR3 size: 14 residues. Trimming cost V 4 bases and J 4 bases; bases outside gene matches: 2. Germline lookup yields CDR1 NSQYPW and CDR2 LRSPGD (reference sequence). The chain's CDR3 is CTCSGTGGSTEVFF. The CDR3 bases that were read are TGCACCTGCAGTGGGACAGGGGGCAGCACA. Complete variable domain (other parts from reference TRBV1 and TRBJ1-1): VTLLEQNPRWRLVPRGQAVNLRCILKNSQYPWMSWYQQDLQKQLQWLFTLRSPGDKEVKSLPGADYLATRVTDTELRLQVANMSQGRTLYCTCSGTGGSTEVFFGKGTRLTVV.

In regard to this clone: The germline and genes are mouse ones. The CDR3 end falls 4 residues outside the read, so it is completed with the germline J gene. The chain links TRBV5 to TRBJ1-2; 7 positions agree with TRBD1. Trimming at V came to 4 bases and at J to 4 bases, leaving 3 bases not matched to a gene. CDR1 and CDR2 (germline): LGHNA, YNLKQL (reference sequence). This CDR3 contains 13 residues. The sequenced CDR3 bases are TGTGCCAGCAGCCCGACAGGGCTCTCC. Its protein product is CASSPTGLS. The CDR3, in full, reads CASSPTGLSDYTF.

This clone has a count of ten or more. Gene names refer to mouse genes. The CDR3 is cut off 4 residues early in the read; its end comes from the germline J gene. The chain couples TRBV14 to TRBJ2-1; unclear D gene. Per the germline V gene, CDR1 is SGHDT and CDR2 is FRDEAV. Trimming stripped 5 bases from V and 1 base from J, with 10 bases between. The CDR3 sequence is 14 residues long. The sequenced CDR3 bases are TGTGCCAGCAGCCCCCAACAGAACTATGCT. Encoded protein: CASSPQQNYA. The entire CDR3 sequence reads CASSPQQNYAEQFF.

In its sample, this clone was seen a few times. Mouse gene names and germline throughout. The read stops 4 residues short of the end of the CDR3; the missing end is completed from the germline J gene. Other DNA sequences in this specimen translate into the identical CDR3. The chain couples TRBV13-1 to TRBJ2-3; 7 bases align to TRBD1. Germline CDR1 and CDR2: NSHNY and SYGAGN. V was pared by 0 bases and J by 1 base, with 2 bases of the junction left unmatched. This CDR3 comprises 15 residues. Incomplete CDR3 DNA: TGTGCCAGCAGTGATGGAGACAGGGGTGCAGAA. This codes for CASSDGDRGAE. The full-length CDR3 reads as CASSDGDRGAETLYF.

Concerning this clone: The gene names here belong to mouse. The CDR3 DNA, read in part, is TGTGCTAGCAGTACAGGGAGGCAAAAC. This sequence encodes CASSTGRQN. The full CDR3 reads CASSTGRQNTLYF. This sequence joins TRBV17 and TRBJ2-4; D possibly corresponds to TRBD1 (5 bases). The read ends 4 residues early relative to the CDR3; the germline J gene fills the gap. The CDR3 has 13 amino acids. Trimming took off 4 bases at V and 3 bases at J, with 8 bases between the two ends. Germline CDR1 reads MNHDT; CDR2 reads YYDKIL.

To note about this clone: Mouse germline and gene names are used. The read terminates 3 residues before the CDR3 end, so the remaining end is supplied by the germline J gene. This chain uses TRBV17 with TRBJ1-6; D possibly corresponds to TRBD1 (6 bases). TRBJ1-6 is treated as an ORF (open reading frame) with a function not yet certain. The CDR3 covers 16 residues. Germline V gives CDR1 MNHDT, CDR2 YYDKIL. Trimming cost V 1 base and J 4 bases, with 11 bases left between them. The CDR3 reads CASSRGGQKYNSPLYF. The covered CDR3 bases are TGTGCTAGCAGTAGAGGGGGACAAAAATATAATTCGCCC.

This clone was observed a handful of times. Genes here carry mouse names. Sequencing ends 4 residues short of the CDR3 end; the germline J gene provides the rest. The chain links TRBV5 to TRBJ2-2; D perhaps matches TRBD1 (6 bases). CDR1 and CDR2 from the germline V gene are LGHNA and YNLKQL (reference sequence). The CDR3 is 16 amino acids. V lost 0 bases and J 0 bases, leaving 8 bases between the germline ends. The sequenced part of the CDR3 DNA is TGTGCCAGCAGCCAAGAAGGACAGTCAAACACCGGG. Its translation is CASSQEGQSNTG. The CDR3 reads in full as CASSQEGQSNTGQLYF.

With regard to this clone: This may be a read error: a much more frequent sequence differs by one nucleotide. The genes and germline here are from mouse. The missing CDR3 end, 4 residues past where the read stops, is filled in from the germline J gene. The chain employs TRBV14 and TRBJ2-1, with D possibly being TRBD1 (6 bases). Looked up from germline, CDR1 is SGHDT and CDR2 is FRDEAV. The CDR3 has 14 amino acids. V lost 1 base to trimming and J lost 1 base, with 6 bases between them. The covered CDR3 bases are TGTGCCAGCAGTTTCGGACAGAACTATGCT. It encodes CASSFGQNYA. The CDR3, in full, reads CASSFGQNYAEQFF.

This clone occurred a few times. The genes are named according to mouse. Read coverage stops 4 residues before the CDR3 terminus; the germline J gene supplies the remainder. This rearrangement joins TRBV1 to TRBJ2-7; 8 nucleotides align to TRBD2. The CDR3 runs 13 residues. The germline V gene encodes CDR1 NSQYPW and CDR2 LRSPGD (reference sequence). This CDR3 is CTCSAVGGDEQYF. The CDR3 DNA, read in part, is TGCACCTGCAGTGCAGTTGGGGGGGAT.

As regards this clone: Gene labels here are mouse ones. CDR3: CASTDSTNTGQLYF. Partial CDR3 DNA: TGTGCTAGCACAGACAGTACAAACACCGGG. The genes are TRBV29 and TRBJ2-2; a weak D match, TRBD1 (5 bases). The CDR3 end is not reached by the read, which stops 4 residues before it; the germline J gene fills it in. The CDR3 extends over 14 amino acids. Looked up from germline, CDR1 is MSHET and CDR2 is SYDVDS. The germline V and J ends were trimmed by 7 bases and 0 bases, with 9 bases remaining between them.

Comments on this clone: Genes and germline are mouse. The read terminates 4 residues ahead of where the CDR3 ends, so the germline J gene completes it. The identical CDR3 is also encoded by other nucleotide sequences in the sample. The V and J genes are TRBV13-1 and TRBJ2-1; 7 bases are shared with TRBD1. Germline V gene sequence: CDR1 NSHNY, CDR2 SYGAGN. V lost 3 bases, J lost 4 bases, and 7 bases stayed unmatched. The CDR3 contains 15 residues. The sequenced part of the CDR3 DNA is TGTGCCAGCAGTGCCCCGGGACAGAAATATGCT. This sequence encodes CASSAPGQKYA. The entire CDR3 protein reads CASSAPGQKYAEQFF.

This clone was counted between two and nine times. A much larger clonotype is one base distant, so this may be a read error. Genes here carry mouse names. With the read ending 4 residues before the CDR3 end, the germline J gene is used to fill in that end. The same CDR3 can be traced to other DNA sequences in this sample. This chain links TRBV19 with TRBJ2-5; 9 nucleotides line up with TRBD1. CDR3 length: 13 amino acids. The germline V gene encodes CDR1 FNHDT and CDR2 SITEND (reference sequence). CDR3 region: CASSGTGRDTQYF. CDR3 DNA (partial): TGTGCCAGCAGTGGGACAGGGAGAGAC.

This clone was found a few times. Any gene name here is a mouse gene name. The read terminates 4 residues ahead of where the CDR3 ends, so the germline J gene completes it. The chain carries TRBV3 and TRBJ2-7, with 7 positions matching TRBD1. The germline gives CDR1 SNHLY, CDR2 FYNGKV (reference sequence). V was clipped by 4 bases and J by 0 bases; unmatched bases: 3. CDR3 size: 14 residues. The CDR3 region is CASSSDRSSYEQYF. The CDR3 DNA, read in part, is TGTGCCAGCAGCTCGGACAGGAGCTCCTAT.

Worth noting for this clone: Gene names and germline refer to mouse. The missing CDR3 end, 4 residues past where the read stops, is filled in from the germline J gene. This same CDR3 is encoded by further DNA sequences in the sample. V usage is TRBV1 and J usage is TRBJ2-1; tentative D call: TRBD1 (6 bases). V was cut by 3 bases and J by 0 bases, with 9 bases left in between. The V gene's germline CDR1 is NSQYPW and CDR2 LRSPGD (reference sequence). The CDR3 length is 15 residues. The CDR3 region is CTCSAGRGNYAEQFF. Partial CDR3 DNA: TGCACCTGCAGTGCGGGCAGGGGTAACTATGCT. The full variable domain, with the rest looked up from reference TRBV1 and TRBJ2-1, is VTLLEQNPRWRLVPRGQAVNLRCILKNSQYPWMSWYQQDLQKQLQWLFTLRSPGDKEVKSLPGADYLATRVTDTELRLQVANMSQGRTLYCTCSAGRGNYAEQFFGPGTRLTVL.

This clone came up a few times. Mouse germline and gene names are used. The read ends 4 residues shy of where the CDR3 ends; the end is completed using the germline J gene. This chain joins TRBV5 and TRBJ2-3; D is possibly TRBD1 (6 bases). CDR3 length: 15 residues. Germline CDR1 reads LGHNA; CDR2 reads YNLKQL (reference sequence). Trimming pared 4 bases from V and 0 bases from J, leaving 11 bases between. This CDR3 is CASSLRDNSAETLYF. The covered CDR3 bases are TGTGCCAGCAGCCTCCGGGACAATAGTGCAGAA.